This TCR beta chain was documented in a study of cytomegalovirus exposure and HLA in healthy donors. Study outcomes and limitations: Some highly shared sequence variants likely arose as a pipeline artifact.

The germline V gene has CDR1 SGHAT and CDR2 FQNNGV. The CDR3 extends over 15 amino acids. Trimming removed 7 bases at V and 4 bases at J, with 19 bases between. For this clone: No antigen is known for it.

The PCR had 60 Vbeta and 13 Jbeta primers. The repertoire was sequenced with immunoSEQ multiplex PCR; TCRdb's copy has only in-frame clones and lacks some. The profile shows under 130,000 clones, approximately 79% of them singletons. The sequence was obtained from a woman in her 40s in good health and CMV-seronegative. The sequenced sample consisted of PBMCs. The chain recombines TRBV11-2 with TRBJ1-1, with a tentative D call TRBD1 (5 bases). The CDR3 region is CASNAAIGAFTEAFF. The CDR3 nucleotides are TGTGCCAGCAATGCAGCAATTGGGGCTTTCACTGAAGCTTTCTTT.